Each of the 21 T cell receptor beta chains below was sequenced from the same sample in a study of vaccination effects on CD4 cells after COVID-19. ViraFEST assay sequencing came after antigen-specific CD4+ T cells were expanded with viral peptide pools. Cultured cells yielded isolated CD4+ T cells after less than 11 days. Vaccinated recipients, who were negative for nucleocapsid antibodies, had no history of SARS-CoV-2 infection. Sequencing was performed with immunoSEQ multiplex PCR; in TCRdb, only in-frame clones are kept and a portion is missing. The sample yields 35,000 to 50,000 clones, around three quarters seen once. Antigens for these TCRs are unknown. The specimen comprised CD4+ T cells from PBMCs cultured with SARS-CoV-2 spike peptides, sampled before COVID-19 vaccination. The receptors derive from a human donor who received a COVID-19 vaccine.

The CDR3 loop is CASSLRANEKLFF. CDR3 coding DNA: TGTGCCAGCAGCTTGCGTGCCAATGAAAAACTGTTTTTT. The chain combines TRBV5-4 with TRBJ1-4; D ambiguous. This CDR3 has 13 residues. Germline CDR1 SGHNT, CDR2 YYREEE (reference sequence). The V end lost 1 base, the J end lost 5 bases, and 6 bases lay between the germline ends.

The chain couples TRBV3-1 (or the pseudogene TRBV3-2) to TRBJ1-2; D remains ambiguous. Germline assignment: CDR1 LGHDT and CDR2 YNNKEL (reference sequence). V shed 6 bases and J shed 8 bases, with 16 bases lying between them. CDR3 length equals 13 residues. The CDR3 is CASSPGEEGGYTF. CDR3 sequence (DNA): TGTGCCAGCAGTCCGGGCGAGGAGGGCGGCTACACCTTC.

A few counts support this clone. The chain has TRBV28 and TRBJ1-2; 9 bases agree with TRBD1. Germline lookup yields CDR1 MDHEN and CDR2 SYDVKM. The ends lost 3 bases at V and 8 bases at J; junction bases unmatched: 13. CDR3 length equals 16 residues. CDR3 sequence reads: CASSLKGQGRIRGYTF. DNA for the CDR3: TGTGCCAGCAGTTTGAAGGGACAGGGTAGAATTCGAGGCTACACCTTC.

The J gene is TRBJ1-1, the V gene TRBV6-5; 8 bases fit TRBD1. The germline V gene encodes CDR1 MNHEY and CDR2 SVGAGI. J was trimmed by 8 bases and V by 9 bases; bases with no gene match: 8. This CDR3 contains 12 residues. The CDR3 spells CARPDRVGEAFF. DNA of the CDR3: TGTGCCAGACCGGACAGGGTGGGCGAAGCTTTCTTT.

This chain connects TRBV6-5 to TRBJ2-7; 7 bases match TRBD1. The V gene's germline CDR1 is MNHEY and CDR2 SVGAGI. This CDR3 has 13 amino acids. Trimming took 7 bases from V and 5 from J; bases not matched to a gene: 8. Here the CDR3 reads CASTFDRDDEQYV. Here the CDR3 DNA reads TGTGCCAGCACCTTCGACAGGGACGACGAGCAGTACGTC.

The V gene is TRBV15, the J gene TRBJ2-7; TRBD2 aligns across 7 bases. V was clipped by 5 bases and J by 5 bases; unmatched bases: 9. Germline assignment: CDR1 LNHNV and CDR2 YYDKDF (reference sequence). The CDR3 runs to 14 residues. CDR3 sequence (DNA): TGTGCCACCAGCCGCGGGGAGGGGAGCCACGAGCAGTACGTC. This translates into CATSRGEGSHEQYV.

Only one count was recorded for this clone. The chain uses TRBV6-5 and TRBJ2-7; 10 bases line up with TRBD1. V shed 6 bases, J shed 6 bases, and the junction held 8 bases outside the gene matches. This CDR3 has 14 residues. Per germline, CDR1 MNHEY and CDR2 SVGAGI. This CDR3 is CASRRQGAVVEQYV. The CDR3 DNA follows: TGTGCCAGCAGGAGACAGGGGGCGGTAGTCGAGCAGTACGTC.

This clone occurred once. For the CDR3, the DNA is TGTGCCAGCAGCTTAGGACAGGGGGACACAGATACGCAGTATTTT. Protein product: CASSLGQGDTDTQYF. This rearrangement joins TRBV7-9 to TRBJ2-3; 9 bases align to TRBD1. Germline loops: CDR1 SEHNR, CDR2 FQNEAQ (reference sequence). Germline trimming cut 1 base from V and 2 bases from J; bases unmatched to any gene: 1. CDR3 size: 15 residues. The whole variable domain, remainder taken from reference TRBV7-9 and TRBJ2-3, is DTGVSQNPRHKITKRGQNVTFRCDPISEHNRLYWYRQTLGQGPEFLTYFQNEAQLEKSRLLSDRFSAERPKGSFSTLEIQRTEQGDSAMYLCASSLGQGDTDTQYFGPGTRLTVL.

The V gene is TRBV10-3, the J gene TRBJ1-5; D remains ambiguous. CDR1 is ENHRY and CDR2 is SYGVKD in the germline V gene. The CDR3 sequence is 14 residues long. V dropped 10 bases and J dropped 2 bases, with 15 bases sitting between them. CDR3 amino acids: CATTGGVGNQPQHF. The CDR3 DNA is TGTGCCACCACGGGTGGGGTGGGCAATCAGCCCCAGCATTTT.

The V gene is TRBV7-9, the J gene TRBJ1-2, with D unclear. This CDR3 is 12 amino acids long. Trimming shortened V by 7 bases and J by 4 bases, and 10 bases separated the two germline ends. CDR1 and CDR2 (germline): SEHNR, FQNEAQ (reference sequence). CDR3: CASTLNPYGYTF. In nucleotides, the CDR3 is TGTGCCAGCACCCTAAACCCCTATGGCTACACCTTC.

The genes are TRBV7-9 and TRBJ2-3; D remains unclear. This CDR3 contains 10 residues. Germline lookup yields CDR1 SEHNR and CDR2 FQNEAQ (reference sequence). V was pared by 7 bases and J by 2 bases, with 1 base between. This chain's CDR3 is CASITDTQYF. The DNA for the CDR3 is TGTGCCAGCATCACAGATACGCAGTATTTT. Full variable domain (rest looked up from reference TRBV7-9 and TRBJ2-3): DTGVSQNPRHKITKRGQNVTFRCDPISEHNRLYWYRQTLGQGPEFLTYFQNEAQLEKSRLLSDRFSAERPKGSFSTLEIQRTEQGDSAMYLCASITDTQYFGPGTRLTVL.

The chain uses TRBV12-3 or TRBV12-4 and TRBJ1-6; no clear D gene. V gave up 3 bases and J gave up 9 bases, with 9 bases separating them. The CDR3 covers 13 residues. CDR3 sequence: CASSLRTFSPLHF. The CDR3 region has the DNA TGTGCCAGCAGTTTGAGGACGTTTTCACCCCTCCACTTT.

V is TRBV7-3 and J is TRBJ1-1, with D hard to call. Germline V CDR1 and CDR2: SGHTA, FQGTGA. The V gene lost 4 bases and the J gene lost 5 bases, with 17 bases spanning the gap. The CDR3 loop spans 15 amino acids. CDR3: CASSSEGSTITEAFF. DNA for the CDR3: TGTGCCAGCAGCTCGGAGGGATCTACGATAACTGAAGCTTTCTTT. The whole variable domain, remainder taken from reference TRBV7-3 and TRBJ1-1, is GAGVSQTPSNKVTEKGKYVELRCDPISGHTALYWYRQSLGQGPEFLIYFQGTGAADDSGLPNDRFFAVRPEGSVSTLKIQRTERGDSAVYLCASSSEGSTITEAFFGQGTRLTVV.

This chain connects TRBV4-2 to TRBJ2-1; 9 nucleotides align to TRBD1. The V gene's germline CDR1 is LGHNA and CDR2 YNFKEQ. Losses at the gene ends were 3 bases for V and 9 bases for J; bases not matched to a gene: 6. The CDR3 sequence is 14 residues long. The CDR3 loop reads CASSHGTGFVEQFF. CDR3 sequence (DNA): TGTGCCAGCAGCCACGGGACAGGGTTTGTTGAGCAGTTCTTC.

This chain links TRBV18 with TRBJ2-3, with unresolved D. Trimming cost V 2 bases and J 5 bases, with 11 bases left between them. Germline V gene sequence: CDR1 KGHSH, CDR2 LQKENI. This CDR3 spans 14 amino acids. The CDR3 DNA reads TGTGCCAGCTCACCATCCGGGTACGGAGATACGCAGTATTTT. Translation: CASSPSGYGDTQYF.

V gene TRBV30 combines with J gene TRBJ1-5; D may be TRBD1 (5 bases). The CDR3 runs 13 residues. CDR1 and CDR2 (germline): GTSNPN, SVGIG (reference sequence). Trimming shortened V by 1 base and J by 7 bases, and 11 bases separated the two germline ends. The CDR3 is CAWSGGRNQPQHF. The DNA of the CDR3 is TGTGCCTGGAGTGGGGGACGGAACCAGCCCCAGCATTTT.

The V gene is TRBV4-1, the J gene TRBJ2-2; D gene ambiguous. The CDR3 loop spans 14 amino acids. V lost 6 bases and J lost 3, with 11 bases in between. The germline V gene has CDR1 MGHRA and CDR2 YSYEKL. CDR3 in DNA: TGCGCCAGCAGACACGTGAAGGACACCGGGGAGCTGTTTTTT. Its translation is CASRHVKDTGELFF.

The genes are TRBV6-5 and TRBJ1-1; perhaps TRBD1 as D (6 bases). The CDR3 has 14 residues. Germline V gene data show CDR1 as MNHEY and CDR2 as SVGAGI. V was pared by 5 bases and J by 3 bases, with 13 bases between. This CDR3 is CASSLGTFYTEAFF. The CDR3 DNA sequence: TGTGCCAGCAGTCTTGGGACATTTTACACTGAAGCTTTCTTT.

CDR3 protein: CSASRGLAGGGETQYF. The DNA for the CDR3 is TGCAGTGCTAGTCGAGGGCTAGCGGGGGGTGGAGAGACCCAGTACTTC. The rearrangement uses TRBV20-1 and TRBJ2-5, with 11 nucleotides matching TRBD2. The V and J ends lost 3 bases and 4 bases, in that order; junction bases with no gene match: 10. In germline, CDR1 is DFQATT, CDR2 SNEGSKA (reference sequence). CDR3 length: 16 amino acids.

The genes are TRBV10-3 and TRBJ1-2; tentative D call: TRBD1 (6 bases). CDR1 and CDR2 from the germline V gene are ENHRY and SYGVKD. The CDR3 is made up of 14 amino acids. Between the trimmed V and J ends, which lost 2 bases and 2 bases, there was a span of 9 bases. CDR3 DNA: TGTGCCATCAGTGAGAGGGGGGCGAACTATGGCTACACCTTC. Its protein product is CAISERGANYGYTF.

This chain connects TRBV12-5 to TRBJ1-5, with D uncertain. The CDR3 covers 13 residues. Germline CDR1 reads LGHNT; CDR2 reads FRNRAP. V dropped 7 bases and J dropped 5 bases, with 12 bases sitting between them. The CDR3 DNA is TGTGCTAGTGCCACGAAGGGAGATCAGCCCCAGCATTTT. Translation: CASATKGDQPQHF.